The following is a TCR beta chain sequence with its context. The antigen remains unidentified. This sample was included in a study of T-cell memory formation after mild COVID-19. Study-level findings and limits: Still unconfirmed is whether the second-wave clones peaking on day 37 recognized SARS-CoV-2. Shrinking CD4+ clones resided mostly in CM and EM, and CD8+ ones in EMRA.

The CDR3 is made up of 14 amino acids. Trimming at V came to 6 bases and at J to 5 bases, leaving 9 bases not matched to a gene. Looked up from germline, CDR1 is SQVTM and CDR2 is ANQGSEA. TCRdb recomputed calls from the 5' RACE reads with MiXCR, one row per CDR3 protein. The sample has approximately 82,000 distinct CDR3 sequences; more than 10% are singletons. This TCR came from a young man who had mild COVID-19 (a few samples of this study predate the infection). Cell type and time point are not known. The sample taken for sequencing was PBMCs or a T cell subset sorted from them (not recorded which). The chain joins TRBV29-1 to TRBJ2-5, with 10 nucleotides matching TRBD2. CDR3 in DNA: TGCAGCGTCCAGCGGGGGGGCGTTCGGGAGACCCAGTACTTC. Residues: CSVQRGGVRETQYF.